This TCR beta chain was captured by sequencing in a study of T cell repertoires in cytomegalovirus infection. Study overall: It can be stated that public TCR beta signatures indicated CMV infection as well as a matching HLA type.

TCRdb passed the reads through MiXCR, listing each CDR3 protein once. This sample has some 560,000 distinct CDR3 sequences; roughly 42% occur once, and the top ten carry 48%. About this clonotype: Its antigen is as yet unknown.

Trimming cost V 2 bases and J 2 bases, with 11 bases left between them. Germline V gene data show CDR1 as ENHRY and CDR2 as SYGVKD. The CDR3 is made up of 15 amino acids. The input for sequencing was cultured PBMCs, taken from culture after CMV antigen stimulation. The sequence was collected from a human donor in good health (CMV status not recorded). Some clones in this sample may be carry-over from other donors' samples. V and J are TRBV10-3 and TRBJ2-3; D unclear. DNA for the CDR3: TGTGCCATCAGTGAGGGCAGGTCTTACACAGATACGCAGTATTTT. Translating it yields CAISEGRSYTDTQYF.